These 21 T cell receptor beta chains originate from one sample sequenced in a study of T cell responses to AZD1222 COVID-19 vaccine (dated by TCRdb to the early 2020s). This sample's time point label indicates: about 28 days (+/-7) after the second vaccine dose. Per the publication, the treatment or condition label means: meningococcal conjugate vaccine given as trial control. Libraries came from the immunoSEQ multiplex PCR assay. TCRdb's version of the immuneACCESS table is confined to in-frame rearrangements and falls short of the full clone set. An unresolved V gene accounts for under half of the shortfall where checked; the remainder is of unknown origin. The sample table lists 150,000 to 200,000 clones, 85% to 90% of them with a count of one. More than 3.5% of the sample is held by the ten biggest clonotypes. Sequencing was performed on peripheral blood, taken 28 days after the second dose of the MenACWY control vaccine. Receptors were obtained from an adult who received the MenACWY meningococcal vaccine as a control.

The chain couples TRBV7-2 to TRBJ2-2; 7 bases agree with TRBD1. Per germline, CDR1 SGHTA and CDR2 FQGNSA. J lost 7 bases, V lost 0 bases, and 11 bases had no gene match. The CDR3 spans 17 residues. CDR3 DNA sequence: TGTGCCAGCAGCTTAGCAGGGTGGACAGGCCCGGGCGGGGAGCTGTTTTTT. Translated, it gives CASSLAGWTGPGGELFF.

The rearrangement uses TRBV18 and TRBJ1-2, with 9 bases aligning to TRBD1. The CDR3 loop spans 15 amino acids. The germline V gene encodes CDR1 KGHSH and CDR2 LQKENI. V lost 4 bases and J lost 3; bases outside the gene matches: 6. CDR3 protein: CASSQTGGLDYGYTF. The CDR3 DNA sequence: TGTGCCAGCTCACAGACAGGGGGGTTGGACTATGGCTACACCTTC. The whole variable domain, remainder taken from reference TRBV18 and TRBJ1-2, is NAGVMQNPRHLVRRRGQEARLRCSPMKGHSHVYWYRQLPEEGLKFMVYLQKENIIDESGMPKERFSAEFPKEGPSILRIQQVVRGDSAAYFCASSQTGGLDYGYTFGSGTRLTVV.

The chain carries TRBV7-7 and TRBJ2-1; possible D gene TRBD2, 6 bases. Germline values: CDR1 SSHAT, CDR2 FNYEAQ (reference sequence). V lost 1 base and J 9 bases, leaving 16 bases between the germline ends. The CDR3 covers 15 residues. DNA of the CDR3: TGTGCCAGCAGCTTAGTTAGCGGCATACATAGTGAGCAGTTCTTC. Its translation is CASSLVSGIHSEQFF.

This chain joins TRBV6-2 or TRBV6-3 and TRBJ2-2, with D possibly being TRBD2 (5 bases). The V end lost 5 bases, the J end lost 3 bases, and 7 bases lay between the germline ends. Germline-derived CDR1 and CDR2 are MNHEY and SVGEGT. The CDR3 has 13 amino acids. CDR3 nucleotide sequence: TGTGCCAGCAGTCCGCGGGACACCGGGGAGCTGTTTTTT. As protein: CASSPRDTGELFF.

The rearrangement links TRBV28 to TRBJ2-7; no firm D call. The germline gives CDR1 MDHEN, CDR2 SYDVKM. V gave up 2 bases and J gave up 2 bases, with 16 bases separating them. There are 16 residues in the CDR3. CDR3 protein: CASSLLDIRLAYEQYF. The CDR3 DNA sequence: TGTGCCAGCAGTTTACTGGATATACGATTAGCCTACGAGCAGTACTTC.

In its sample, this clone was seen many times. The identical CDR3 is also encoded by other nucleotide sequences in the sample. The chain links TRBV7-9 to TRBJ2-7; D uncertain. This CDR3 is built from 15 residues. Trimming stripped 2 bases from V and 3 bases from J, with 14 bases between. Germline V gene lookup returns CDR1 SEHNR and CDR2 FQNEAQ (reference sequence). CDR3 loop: CASSLSSYQFYEQYF. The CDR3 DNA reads TGTGCCAGCAGCTTATCGTCATATCAGTTCTACGAGCAGTACTTC.

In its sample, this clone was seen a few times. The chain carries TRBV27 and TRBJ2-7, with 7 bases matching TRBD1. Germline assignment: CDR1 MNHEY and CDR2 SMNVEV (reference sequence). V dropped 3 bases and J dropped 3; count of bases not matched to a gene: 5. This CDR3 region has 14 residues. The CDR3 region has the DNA TGTGCCAGCAGTTTGAACACAGGGGACTACGAGCAGTACTTC. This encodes CASSLNTGDYEQYF.

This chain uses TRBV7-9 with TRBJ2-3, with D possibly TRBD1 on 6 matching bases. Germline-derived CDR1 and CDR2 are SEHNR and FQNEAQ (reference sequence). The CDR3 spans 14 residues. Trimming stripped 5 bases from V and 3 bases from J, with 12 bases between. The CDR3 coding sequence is TGTGCCAGCAGCCAAGGACAGTTAACAGATACGCAGTATTTT. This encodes CASSQGQLTDTQYF.

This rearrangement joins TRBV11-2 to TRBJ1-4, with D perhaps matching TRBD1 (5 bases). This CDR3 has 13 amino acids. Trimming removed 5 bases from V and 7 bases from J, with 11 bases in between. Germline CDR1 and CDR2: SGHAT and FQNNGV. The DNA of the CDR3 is TGTGCCAGCAGCCACGCGAGGGGTGAAAAACTGTTTTTT. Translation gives CASSHARGEKLFF. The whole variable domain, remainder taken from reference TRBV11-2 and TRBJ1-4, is EAGVAQSPRYKIIEKRQSVAFWCNPISGHATLYWYQQILGQGPKLLIQFQNNGVVDDSQLPKDRFSAERLKGVDSTLKIQPAKLEDSAVYLCASSHARGEKLFFGSGTQLSVL.

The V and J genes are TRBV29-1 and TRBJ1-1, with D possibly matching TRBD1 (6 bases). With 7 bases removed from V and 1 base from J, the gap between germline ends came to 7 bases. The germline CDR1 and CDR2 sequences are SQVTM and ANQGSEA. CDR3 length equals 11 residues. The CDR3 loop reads CSGTENTEAFF. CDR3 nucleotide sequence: TGCAGCGGGACAGAGAACACTGAAGCTTTCTTT.

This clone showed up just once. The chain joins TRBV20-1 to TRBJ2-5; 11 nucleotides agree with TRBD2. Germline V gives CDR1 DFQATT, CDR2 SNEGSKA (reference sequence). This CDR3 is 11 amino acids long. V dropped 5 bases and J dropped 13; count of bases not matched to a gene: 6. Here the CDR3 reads CSAWGLAALYF. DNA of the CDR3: TGCAGTGCTTGGGGACTAGCGGCTCTGTACTTC.

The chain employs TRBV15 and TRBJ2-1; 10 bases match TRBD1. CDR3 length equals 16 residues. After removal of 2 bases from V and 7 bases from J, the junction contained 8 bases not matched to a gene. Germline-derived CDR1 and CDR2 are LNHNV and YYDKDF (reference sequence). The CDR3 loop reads CATSRPGQGGRNEQFF. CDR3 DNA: TGTGCCACCAGCAGACCAGGACAGGGGGGTAGGAATGAGCAGTTCTTC.

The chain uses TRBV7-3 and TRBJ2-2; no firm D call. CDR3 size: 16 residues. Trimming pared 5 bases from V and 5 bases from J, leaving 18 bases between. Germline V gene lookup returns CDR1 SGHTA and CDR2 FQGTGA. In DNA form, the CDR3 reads TGTGCCAGCAGCCAAGGACCTTCATCGGCGACCGGGGAGCTGTTTTTT. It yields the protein CASSQGPSSATGELFF.

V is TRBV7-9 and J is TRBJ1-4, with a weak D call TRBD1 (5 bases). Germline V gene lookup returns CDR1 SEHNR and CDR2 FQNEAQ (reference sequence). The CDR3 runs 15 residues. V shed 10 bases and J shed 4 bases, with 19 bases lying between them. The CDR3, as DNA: TGTGCCATTCCCACGGGTTCGGGGCTTAATGAAAAACTGTTTTTT. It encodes CAIPTGSGLNEKLFF.

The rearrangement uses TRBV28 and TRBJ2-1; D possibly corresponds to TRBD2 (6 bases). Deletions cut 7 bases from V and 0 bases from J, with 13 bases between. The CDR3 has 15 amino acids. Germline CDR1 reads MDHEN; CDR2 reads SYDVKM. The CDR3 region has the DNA TGTGCCAGCATTTACGCGGGGTTCTCCTACAATGAGCAGTTCTTC. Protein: CASIYAGFSYNEQFF.

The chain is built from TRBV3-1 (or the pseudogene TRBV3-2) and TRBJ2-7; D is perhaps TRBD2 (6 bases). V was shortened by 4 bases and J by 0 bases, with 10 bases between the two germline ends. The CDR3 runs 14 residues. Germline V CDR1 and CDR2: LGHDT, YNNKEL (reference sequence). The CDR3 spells CASSRRRGSYEQYF. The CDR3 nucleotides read TGTGCCAGCAGCCGCCGGAGGGGCTCCTACGAGCAGTACTTC.

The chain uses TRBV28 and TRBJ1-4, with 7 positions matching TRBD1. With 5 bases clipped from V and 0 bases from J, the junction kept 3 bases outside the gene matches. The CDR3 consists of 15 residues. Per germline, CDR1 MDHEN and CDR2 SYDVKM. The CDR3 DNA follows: TGTGCCAGCAGTCTTACAGGGGCAACTAATGAAAAACTGTTTTTT. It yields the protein CASSLTGATNEKLFF. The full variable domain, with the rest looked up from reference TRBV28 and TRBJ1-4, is DVKVTQSSRYLVKRTGEKVFLECVQDMDHENMFWYRQDPGLGLRLIYFSYDVKMKEKGDIPEGYSVSREKKERFSLILESASTNQTSMYLCASSLTGATNEKLFFGSGTQLSVL.

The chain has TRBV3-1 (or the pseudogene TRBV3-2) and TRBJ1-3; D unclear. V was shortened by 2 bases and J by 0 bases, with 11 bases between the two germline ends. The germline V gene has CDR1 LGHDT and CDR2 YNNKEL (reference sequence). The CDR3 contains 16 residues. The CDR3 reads CASSQLWASSGNTIYF. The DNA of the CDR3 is TGTGCCAGCAGCCAATTATGGGCAAGCTCTGGAAACACCATATATTTT.

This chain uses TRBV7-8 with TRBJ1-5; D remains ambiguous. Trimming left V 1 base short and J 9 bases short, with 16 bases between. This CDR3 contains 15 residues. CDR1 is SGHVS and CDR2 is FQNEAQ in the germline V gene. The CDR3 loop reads CASSLVRFWAGPQHF. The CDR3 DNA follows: TGTGCCAGCAGCTTAGTAAGGTTTTGGGCCGGGCCCCAGCATTTT.

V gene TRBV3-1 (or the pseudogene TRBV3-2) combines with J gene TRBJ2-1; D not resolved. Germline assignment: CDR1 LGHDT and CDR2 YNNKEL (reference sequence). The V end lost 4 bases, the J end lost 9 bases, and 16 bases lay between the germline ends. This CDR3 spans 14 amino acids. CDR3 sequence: CASSPGEPGTEQFF. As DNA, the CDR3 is TGTGCCAGCAGCCCCGGAGAGCCAGGCACTGAGCAGTTCTTC.

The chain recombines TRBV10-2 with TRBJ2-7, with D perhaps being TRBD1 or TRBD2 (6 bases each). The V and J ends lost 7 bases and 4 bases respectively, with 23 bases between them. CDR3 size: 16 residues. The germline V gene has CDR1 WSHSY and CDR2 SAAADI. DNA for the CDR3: TGCGCCAGCAAGGGGGGAATGACAGAAAGGAATTACGAGCAGTACTTC. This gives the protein CASKGGMTERNYEQYF.